These T cell receptor beta chains were read from a single sample in a study of CD8 T cells in ankylosing spondylitis. One entry per CDR3 protein results from TCRdb running MiXCR on the 5' RACE reads. The table records 200,000 to 250,000 distinct CDR3 sequences, around 6.6% of them present only once. Source material: blood, either unsorted or a sorted T cell fraction (not recorded which). Receptors were obtained from a male donor with ankylosing spondylitis. The CDR3 runs from the conserved cysteine through the conserved F or W. The D gene is left open where the match is weak. Clone sizes are given selectively: once, few, many, or a class where the clone is expanded.

v_gene	j_gene	d_gene	abundance	CDR3nt	CDR3aa
TRBV12-5	TRBJ2-7	TRBD1	many	TGTGCTAGTGGTCCCGGACAGGGGGTAAACGAGCAGTACTTC	CASGPGQGVNEQYF
TRBV7-9	TRBJ2-3	-	many	TGTGCCAGCAGACGAGGAGGGCCGGGGGCAGATACGCAGTATTTT	CASRRGGPGADTQYF
TRBV29-1	TRBJ2-1	-	many	TGCAGCGTTGCCGAGAATGAGCAGTTCTTC	CSVAENEQFF
TRBV29-1	TRBJ2-5	TRBD1	many	TGCAGCGTTCCGGGACAGGGTTTGGAGACCCAGTACTTC	CSVPGQGLETQYF
TRBV7-8	TRBJ1-5	-	-	TGTGCCAGCAGTACGGATCCGGGCCCTCAGCCCCAGCATTTT	CASSTDPGPQPQHF
TRBV4-1	TRBJ2-7	-	many	TGCGCCAGCAGCCCCCGGACAGACCCCTACGAGCAGTACTTC	CASSPRTDPYEQYF
TRBV27	TRBJ2-7	-	few	TGTGCCAGCAGTCCCGGGGCCCCCTTCGGGCAGTACTTC	CASSPGAPFGQYF
TRBV6-1	TRBJ1-1	-	many	TGTGCCAGCAGTCCAGGGACCCTCGTCACTGAAGCTTTCTTT	CASSPGTLVTEAFF
TRBV6-5	TRBJ1-2	-	many	TGTGCCAGCAGTTCTTGGGCAGGAAAGGTCAACTATGGCTACACCTTC	CASSSWAGKVNYGYTF
TRBV27	TRBJ1-5	-	many	TGTGCCAGTACAGTGGGGGCGGGGGCGCCCCAGCATTTT	CASTVGAGAPQHF
TRBV27	TRBJ2-7	-	many	TGTGCCAGCAGCGATACAGGGTTGGAGCAGTACTTC	CASSDTGLEQYF
TRBV19	TRBJ2-1	-	-	TGTGCCAGTAGTACGGACACGTCCTACAATGAGCAGTTCTTC	CASSTDTSYNEQFF
TRBV6-5	TRBJ2-5	TRBD2	many	TGTGCCAGCAGTTACGGTAGCGGGGCTCGTATTCCTCAAGAGACCCAGTACTTC	CASSYGSGARIPQETQYF
TRBV6-4	TRBJ2-3	-	many	TGTGCCAGCAGTGACGGACCAGCCACGCAGTATTTT	CASSDGPATQYF
TRBV20-1	TRBJ2-5	-	many	TGCAGTGCTAGAGCCTCGGATCAAGAGACCCAGTACTTC	CSARASDQETQYF
TRBV4-3	TRBJ2-1	-	many	TGCGCCAGCAGCCAAGATCGGGGGTATGAGCAGTTCTTC	CASSQDRGYEQFF
TRBV9	TRBJ1-2	TRBD1	-	TGTGCCAGCAGCAGCAACGCGGGGCAGGGGGCCGATGGCTACACCTTC	CASSSNAGQGADGYTF
TRBV27	TRBJ1-5	-	many	TGTGCCAGCAGTTTTCTAGGTCAGCCCCAGCATTTT	CASSFLGQPQHF
TRBV27	TRBJ2-5	TRBD2	many	TGTGCCAGCAACGCCGGGACTAGCGGGAAAGAGACCCAGTACTTC	CASNAGTSGKETQYF
TRBV4-3	TRBJ1-4	TRBD1	many	TGCGCCAGCAGCCAGGGGGGACAGGGGATGAGGAAACTGTTTTTT	CASSQGGQGMRKLFF
TRBV12-3/TRBV12-4	TRBJ2-1	TRBD2	few	TGTGCCAGCAACGATGTAGCGGGGGCCTACAATGAGCAGTTCTTC	CASNDVAGAYNEQFF
TRBV27	TRBJ2-3	TRBD2	few	TGTGCCAGCTCAAATCAGGCGGGGGGCCTCACAGATACGCAGTATTTT	CASSNQAGGLTDTQYF
TRBV2	TRBJ2-5	-	-	TGTGCCAGCAAAGGACCCCAGGGCCAGACCCAGTACTTC	CASKGPQGQTQYF
TRBV9	TRBJ2-1	TRBD2	many	TGTGCCAGCAGCCCAGCTAGCGGGGTCTATGAGCAGTTCTTC	CASSPASGVYEQFF
TRBV11-2	TRBJ1-5	-	many	TGTGCCAGCAGCGCGTCCGGGACGAATAGCAATCAGCCCCAGCATTTT	CASSASGTNSNQPQHF
TRBV14	TRBJ2-5	TRBD1	many	TGTGCCAGCAGCGGGACAGGGATCGGCATAGAGACCCAGTACTTC	CASSGTGIGIETQYF
TRBV5-6	TRBJ2-2	-	many	TGTGCCAGCAGCTTCGGTCCCCAGGGGAACACCGGGGAGCTGTTTTTT	CASSFGPQGNTGELFF
TRBV5-1	TRBJ1-2	-	many	TGCGCCAGCAGCAGCCGACAGCTGCCTATGGGCTACACCTTC	CASSSRQLPMGYTF
TRBV9	TRBJ2-7	-	many	TGTGCCAGCAGCGTAGGTTGGCGGTCCTACGAGCAGTACTTC	CASSVGWRSYEQYF
TRBV7-9	TRBJ1-1	-	many	TGTGCCAGCAGCTTAGTTGTGACTGAAGCTTTCTTT	CASSLVVTEAFF
TRBV9	TRBJ2-3	TRBD2	many	TGTGCCAGCAGCGCGACTAGCGGGGGGGCTGGCTCAGATACGCAGTATTTT	CASSATSGGAGSDTQYF
TRBV20-1	TRBJ2-7	TRBD2	few	TGCAGTGCTGGTTATCCGGGACTAGCGGGAGAGCTCTTAACCTACGAGCAGTACTTC	CSAGYPGLAGELLTYEQYF
TRBV14	TRBJ2-3	TRBD2	few	TGTGCCAGCAGCCAAGAGAGGACTAGCGGCGAGGGAGATACGCAGTATTTT	CASSQERTSGEGDTQYF
TRBV20-1	TRBJ1-5	-	many	TGCAGTGCGGCGGGGAGTTATCAGCCCCAGCATTTT	CSAAGSYQPQHF
TRBV29-1	TRBJ2-1	-	many	TGCAGCGTTGAGGGCACCGATAGCCCCGGGCGCTCCTACAATGAGCAGTTCTTC	CSVEGTDSPGRSYNEQFF
TRBV5-1	TRBJ1-1	TRBD1	many	TGCGCCAGCAGCCCCACGACAGGGTCGTTCACTGAAGCTTTCTTT	CASSPTTGSFTEAFF
TRBV2	TRBJ2-7	-	many	TGTGCCAGCAGTGAAGGGACTGGGGCCTACGAGCAGTACTTC	CASSEGTGAYEQYF
TRBV7-7	TRBJ2-5	-	few	TGTGCTAGCAGCTTATACAAAGGCGGGGAGACCCAGTACTTC	CASSLYKGGETQYF
TRBV2	TRBJ2-7	-	many	TGTGCCAGCAGTGAAAATATCTTGACGGTTGCCTACGAGCAGTACTTC	CASSENILTVAYEQYF